These T cell receptor beta chains were read from a single sample in a study of OX40 agonist ivuxolimab in advanced cancers. The table came from immunoSEQ multiplex PCR; TCRdb's copy has only in-frame clones and leaves some out. This sample has about 22,000 clones, with about nine tenths found just once. The material was CD4+ or CD8+ T cells sorted from blood, obtained in a trial of the OX40 agonist ivuxolimab. The source is an adult with an advanced solid tumor such as melanoma, head and neck, liver or kidney cancer. CDR3s include the opening cysteine and the closing phenylalanine or tryptophan. The D gene is left open where the match is weak. Clone size is stated in some rows and not others, as once, few, many or a class when expanded.

DNA	CDR3	J	size	V	D
TGCAGCGTTGAACCTTTGAGCGGGGTGAGCTCCTACAATGAGCAGTTCTTC	CSVEPLSGVSSYNEQFF	TRBJ2-1	.	TRBV29-1	TRBD2
TGTGCCAGCAGCTCGTCCGGGACTAGCGGTTACAATGAGCAGTTCTTC	CASSSSGTSGYNEQFF	TRBJ2-1	.	TRBV7-3	TRBD2
TGTGCCAGCAGTTACGTCGGAGGAAACTATGGCTACACCTTC	CASSYVGGNYGYTF	TRBJ1-2	.	TRBV6-6	.
TGTGCCACCAGTGGGGGTTTGAACTATGGCTACACCTTC	CATSGGLNYGYTF	TRBJ1-2	once	TRBV15	.
TGTGCCAGCAGCTTGGAGGGCTTGAATTCTCGAGAGACCCAGTACTTC	CASSLEGLNSRETQYF	TRBJ2-5	.	TRBV11-3	.
TGTGCCAGCAGCGCGGGGACAAGTTCTTTCTTCACGAATGGCGAGCAGTTCTTC	CASSAGTSSFFTNGEQFF	TRBJ2-1	.	TRBV9	.
TGTGCCAGTAGTATAGATGGAGGGAACTCCCGCGGCTACACCTTC	CASSIDGGNSRGYTF	TRBJ1-2	once	TRBV19	.
TGTGCCACAGACAGGGGCCCCGGGGAGCTGTTTTTT	CATDRGPGELFF	TRBJ2-2	.	TRBV11-3	TRBD1
TGTGCCAGCAAGTCCCGGGATGGCTACACCTTC	CASKSRDGYTF	TRBJ1-2	once	TRBV27	.
TGTGCCGGCCAAGACAGCACTGAAGCTTTCTTT	CAGQDSTEAFF	TRBJ1-1	.	TRBV27	.
TGCGCCAGCAGCCAAGAGGTTAGCACAAACGAAAATGGCTACACCTTC	CASSQEVSTNENGYTF	TRBJ1-2	.	TRBV4-1	.
TGTGCCAGCAGCAAAGACATCCCAGACCCCAGGATCTCCTTC	CASSKDIPDPRISF	TRBJ1-2	.	TRBV21-1	.
TGCGCCAGCAGCCAAGATCGCCTACTTAATGAGCAGTTCTTC	CASSQDRLLNEQFF	TRBJ2-1	.	TRBV4-1	.
TGTGCCAGCAGCTTCTCTCGAGGGAGAGAGGACTTC	CASSFSRGREDF	TRBJ2-5	.	TRBV7-2	.
TGTGCCAGCAACCCGGGACTAGCGTACCAAGAGACCCAGTACTTC	CASNPGLAYQETQYF	TRBJ2-5	.	TRBV6-5	TRBD2
TGTGCCAGCAGCAAAGCGCGTCTTAAGGGTGGGGAGCTGTTTTTT	CASSKARLKGGELFF	TRBJ2-2	few	TRBV21-1	.
TGTGCCAGCAGAGGAGCGTGGGGCACAGATACGCAGTATTTT	CASRGAWGTDTQYF	TRBJ2-3	medium-sized	TRBV7-9	.
TGTGCCAGTAGTAACTCGGACAGGGTTTGGACAGATACGCAGTATTTT	CASSNSDRVWTDTQYF	TRBJ2-3	.	TRBV19	TRBD1
TGTGCCAGCAGTTACGGACAGGGCTCCTACGAGCAGTACTTC	CASSYGQGSYEQYF	TRBJ2-7	.	TRBV14	TRBD1
TGTGCCAGCAGCTTGGGCACTGAAGCTTTCTTT	CASSLGTEAFF	TRBJ1-1	.	TRBV7-9	.
TGTGCCAGCAGTTTATCAGGGCCCGGGGAGCTGTTTTTT	CASSLSGPGELFF	TRBJ2-2	.	TRBV28	.
TGTGCCAGCAGTGATGGAGCGAACACTGAAGCTTTCTTT	CASSDGANTEAFF	TRBJ1-1	.	TRBV6-4	.
TGTGCCAGCAGCCAGCACAGGGATTTCAACGAGCAGTACTTC	CASSQHRDFNEQYF	TRBJ2-7	.	TRBV7-9	.
TGTGCCAGCAGAGGGTCGGAAAAACTGTTTTTT	CASRGSEKLFF	TRBJ1-4	.	TRBV25-1	.
TGCGCCAGCAGTGAAGGTGGGAGGGCCGGCACCGGGGAGCTGTTTTTT	CASSEGGRAGTGELFF	TRBJ2-2	.	TRBV10-1	TRBD2
TGTGCCAGCAGTTACAGGGCGGCCCAGTACTTC	CASSYRAAQYF	TRBJ2-5	.	TRBV6-5	.
TGTGCCAGCAAGCCGGGACAGGGGGCCTACGAGCAGTACTTC	CASKPGQGAYEQYF	TRBJ2-7	medium-sized	TRBV6-5	TRBD1
TGCGCCAGCAGATATACCGGGACAGGGGACGAGCAGTACTTC	CASRYTGTGDEQYF	TRBJ2-7	.	TRBV5-1	TRBD1
TGTGCCAGCAGCTCTCAACTAGCGGGAGGGCCGCATGAGCAGTTCTTC	CASSSQLAGGPHEQFF	TRBJ2-1	.	TRBV11-3	TRBD2
TGTGCCAGCACGACAGGACGGGAGAGGTATGGCGAGCAGTACTTC	CASTTGRERYGEQYF	TRBJ2-7	.	TRBV16	.
TGTGCCAGCATCCCGCCGGGGAGGCTCTCCTACAATGAGCAGTTCTTC	CASIPPGRLSYNEQFF	TRBJ2-1	.	TRBV7-9	.
TGTGCCGCCTTGGCGGGAGGGTTTTACAATGAGCAGTTCTTC	CAALAGGFYNEQFF	TRBJ2-1	.	TRBV30	TRBD2
TGTGCCAGCAGTTTATCCCAGGGGGTGGGCACTGAAGCTTTCTTT	CASSLSQGVGTEAFF	TRBJ1-1	.	TRBV27	TRBD1
TGCAGCGTTGAAACCGGTTGGACAGATACGCAGTATTTT	CSVETGWTDTQYF	TRBJ2-3	.	TRBV29-1	.
TGCGCCAGCAGCCAAGATATGGTAGCGGGAGCGAACACCGGGGAGCTGTTTTTT	CASSQDMVAGANTGELFF	TRBJ2-2	.	TRBV4-1	TRBD2
TGTGCCAGCAGTTTAACGGGACCCTACGAGCAGTACTTC	CASSLTGPYEQYF	TRBJ2-7	.	TRBV27	.
TGTGCCAGCGGGATGGGTTACGAGCAGTACTTC	CASGMGYEQYF	TRBJ2-7	.	TRBV6-1	.
TGTGCCACCAGAGGGGACAACTATGGCTACACCTTC	CATRGDNYGYTF	TRBJ1-2	.	TRBV15	.
TGCGCCAGCAGCCAAAGGGGACATCTGAACACTGAAGCTTTCTTT	CASSQRGHLNTEAFF	TRBJ1-1	.	TRBV4-1	.
TGTGCCAGCAGCCCCACAGCTGGACTAGCGGCCGAGGGGCAGTTCTTC	CASSPTAGLAAEGQFF	TRBJ2-1	.	TRBV7-9	TRBD2